One sample yielded the 9 T cell receptor beta chains listed below, sequenced in a study of blood T cell repertoires in COVID-19. Profiling relied on immunoSEQ multiplex PCR, and the TCRdb table lists in-frame clones only, not all of them. The repertoire holds over 55,000 clones, about 90% seen once, with 8.5% in the top ten. Sequencing input: peripheral blood. The receptors here all came from a human donor in a cohort sampled during active COVID-19.

The rearrangement links TRBV5-1 to TRBJ1-6; tentatively, D is TRBD1 (6 bases). Per germline, CDR1 SGHRS and CDR2 YFSETQ. Trimming pared 0 bases from V and 14 bases from J, leaving 15 bases between. This CDR3 has 14 residues. CDR3 amino acids: CASSLAMEQGTLHF. CDR3 nucleotide sequence: TGCGCCAGCAGCTTGGCCATGGAACAGGGAACCCTCCACTTT.

The rearrangement links TRBV5-1 to TRBJ2-7; TRBD2 aligns across 13 bases. Germline lookup yields CDR1 SGHRS and CDR2 YFSETQ. This CDR3 spans 15 amino acids. V lost 0 bases to trimming and J lost 5 bases; unmatched junction nucleotides: 2. CDR3: CASSLGLAGGHEQYF. CDR3 coding DNA: TGCGCCAGCAGCTTGGGACTAGCGGGGGGCCACGAGCAGTACTTC.

The genes are TRBV6-2 or TRBV6-3 and TRBJ1-4; 7 bases match TRBD1. The length of the CDR3 is 16 residues. Germline V gene data show CDR1 as MNHEY and CDR2 as SVGEGT. J lost 4 bases, V lost 0 bases, and 5 bases had no gene match. This chain's CDR3 is CASSYSPGQINEKLFF. The CDR3 nucleotides read TGTGCCAGCAGTTACTCCCCGGGACAGATTAATGAAAAACTGTTTTTT.

V gene TRBV5-6 combines with J gene TRBJ1-2; D perhaps matches TRBD1 (5 bases). Trimming took 6 bases from V and 7 from J, leaving 19 bases between them. This CDR3 is built from 14 residues. Germline values: CDR1 SGHDT, CDR2 YYEEEE. The CDR3 bases are TGTGCCAGCATCCTGGGGCCCCCGTCTGGTGGCTACACCTTC. It translates to CASILGPPSGGYTF.

This clone was recorded a few times. The chain carries TRBV27 and TRBJ1-2; 7 nucleotides align to TRBD1. Germline V gene data show CDR1 as MNHEY and CDR2 as SMNVEV (reference sequence). V lost 9 bases, J lost 0 bases, and 4 bases stayed unmatched. This CDR3 region has 13 residues. The CDR3 DNA is TGTGCCAGTCGACAGGGTCCTAACTATGGCTACACCTTC. Its translation: CASRQGPNYGYTF.

The rearrangement links TRBV4-3 to TRBJ2-7; TRBD1 agrees at 7 bases. The V gene end was trimmed by 0 bases and the J gene end by 0 bases; junction bases not matched to a gene: 20. The CDR3 has 21 residues. Per the germline V gene, CDR1 is LGHNA and CDR2 is YSLEER. DNA of the CDR3: TGCGCCAGCAGCCAAGAAATGGGAATGGGCCGACAGGGCCCCGTCTCCTACGAGCAGTACTTC. Translation: CASSQEMGMGRQGPVSYEQYF.

The chain couples TRBV19 to TRBJ2-7; possible D gene TRBD2, 5 bases. CDR1 is LNHDA, CDR2 SQIVND, per germline (reference sequence). V lost 6 bases, J lost 7 bases, and 13 bases lay in between. The CDR3 covers 12 residues. CDR3 bases: TGTGCCAGTAGCGGCGGGTCGGGGGAGCAGTACTTC. Translating gives CASSGGSGEQYF.

V gene TRBV12-3 or TRBV12-4 combines with J gene TRBJ1-1; unclear D gene. The germline V and J ends were trimmed by 6 bases and 3 bases, with 8 bases remaining between them. The CDR3 runs 12 residues. The CDR3 reads CASSPDYTEAFF. The CDR3, as DNA: TGTGCCAGCAGCCCGGACTACACTGAAGCTTTCTTT.

CDR3 DNA: TGTGCCAGCAGCCCACAGGGGGCAGCACCCCTCCACTTT. This codes for CASSPQGAAPLHF. V usage is TRBV7-6 and J usage is TRBJ1-6; TRBD1 aligns across 9 bases. The CDR3 extends over 13 amino acids. The ends lost 5 bases at V and 11 bases at J; junction bases unmatched: 4. Germline lookup yields CDR1 SGHVS and CDR2 FNYEAQ.